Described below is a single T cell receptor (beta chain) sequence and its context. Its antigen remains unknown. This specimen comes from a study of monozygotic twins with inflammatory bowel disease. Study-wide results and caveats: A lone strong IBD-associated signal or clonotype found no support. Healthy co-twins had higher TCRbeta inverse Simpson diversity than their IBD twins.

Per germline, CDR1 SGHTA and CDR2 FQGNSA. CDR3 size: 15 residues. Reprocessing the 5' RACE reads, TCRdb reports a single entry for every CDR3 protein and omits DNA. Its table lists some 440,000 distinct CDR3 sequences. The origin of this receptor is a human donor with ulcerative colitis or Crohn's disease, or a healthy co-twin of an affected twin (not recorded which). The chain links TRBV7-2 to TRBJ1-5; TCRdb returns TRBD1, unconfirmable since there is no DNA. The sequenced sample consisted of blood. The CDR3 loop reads CASSFTGISNQPQHF.